This entry is about one T cell receptor (beta chain). The use of a sample-barcoded 5' primer and a J-beta primer mix characterized a second PCR of roughly 7 to 12 cycles. TCRdb re-derived calls from the 5' RACE reads in MiXCR, one entry per CDR3 protein. The sample holds fewer than 2,000,000 distinct CDR3 sequences, 30% to 35% seen once. The germline gives CDR1 SGHAT, CDR2 FQNNGV. There are 14 residues in the CDR3. V gave up 0 bases and J gave up 4 bases, with 9 bases separating them. The sample belongs to a study of blood T cells in healthy people across ages. Sequenced sample: blood. V usage is TRBV11-2 and J usage is TRBJ1-2; D is unresolved. This receptor was identified in a woman aged 25 to 39 in good health. CDR3 sequence: CASSLDINSYGYTF. Written as DNA, the CDR3 is TGTGCCAGCAGCTTAGATATTAACAGCTATGGCTACACCTTC.